These T cell receptor beta chains were read from a single sample in a study of T-cell reconstitution after alpha-beta-depleted transplantation in children. TCRdb redid the calling of the PCR reads with MiXCR, one entry per CDR3 protein. The data show around 450,000 distinct CDR3 sequences, 43% seen once. This specimen consisted of PBMCs, obtained before TCRalphabeta/CD19-depleted stem cell transplant. These receptor sequences come from a girl aged 2-10 years with aplastic anemia, due to receive a stem cell transplant. Both conserved end residues are part of each CDR3. The D gene is left open where the match is weak. The size field is filled for only some rows; it gives once, few, many or a size class.

d_gene	j_gene	abundance	len	v_gene	CDR3nt	CDR3aa
TRBD2	TRBJ2-7	few	15	TRBV7-2	TGTGCCAGCACTATTAGCGGGAACCCTTCCTACGAGCAGTACTTC	CASTISGNPSYEQYF
TRBD1	TRBJ1-2	many	15	TRBV29-1	TGCAGCGGGTCTGGGCTCGGGACAGGCGACTATGGCTACACCTTC	CSGSGLGTGDYGYTF
NA	TRBJ1-2	few	17	TRBV9	TGTGCCAGCAGCGCCGAGATCGGGGGTAGAGCTAACTATGGCTACACCTTC	CASSAEIGGRANYGYTF
NA	TRBJ2-5	NA	15	TRBV30	TGTGCCTGGAGTCCCGGGACAACTATCCAAGAGACCCAGTACTTC	CAWSPGTTIQETQYF
NA	TRBJ2-3	many	15	TRBV4-2	TGTGCCAGCAGCCCGGGGGGCGGGCAGGCAGATACGCAGTATTTT	CASSPGGGQADTQYF
TRBD1	TRBJ2-7	many	13	TRBV12-3/TRBV12-4	TGTGCCAGCAGCCAACAGGGGGCCCACGAGCAGTACTTC	CASSQQGAHEQYF
TRBD1	TRBJ2-7	few	13	TRBV7-6	TGTGCCAGCAGCCGAATGGACAGGGGCGAGCAGTACTTC	CASSRMDRGEQYF
NA	TRBJ2-5	NA	13	TRBV28	TGTGCCAGCAGGGAGCCTGCGGGGGAGACCCAGTACTTC	CASREPAGETQYF
NA	TRBJ1-5	many	14	TRBV5-5	TGTGCCAGCAGTCCTCCGGGGGCGAATCAGCCCCAGCATTTT	CASSPPGANQPQHF
NA	TRBJ2-2	few	21	TRBV5-1	TGCGCCAGCAGCTCACCACCGGGGCCTACAGGGAAACAGGAAGTAGCCGGGGAGCTGTTTTTT	CASSSPPGPTGKQEVAGELFF
NA	TRBJ2-3	few	15	TRBV29-1	TGCAGCGTTGAAGTAGCGGCCACTAGCACAGATACGCAGTATTTT	CSVEVAATSTDTQYF
TRBD2	TRBJ2-7	many	15	TRBV4-1	TGCGCCAGCAGCCAACGGACTAGCGGGAGCTACGAGCAGTACTTC	CASSQRTSGSYEQYF
TRBD2	TRBJ2-5	NA	15	TRBV6-1	TGTGCCAGCAACGCCCTTAGCGGGAGTGGGGAGACCCAGTACTTC	CASNALSGSGETQYF
TRBD2	TRBJ2-1	NA	15	TRBV20-1	TGCAGTGCTAGGATTAGGACTAGCGGGAGCTATGAGCAGTTCTTC	CSARIRTSGSYEQFF
NA	TRBJ2-5	NA	13	TRBV15	TGTGCCACCAGCAGACAGGCGGGTCAGACCCAGTACTTC	CATSRQAGQTQYF
NA	TRBJ1-5	many	15	TRBV6-5	TGTGCCAGCAGTTGGTCGGACAAACCTAATCAGCCCCAGCATTTT	CASSWSDKPNQPQHF
NA	TRBJ2-5	NA	13	TRBV5-1	TGCGCCAGCAGCTCCGAACCTCAAGAGACCCAGTACTTC	CASSSEPQETQYF
TRBD2	TRBJ2-1	few	16	TRBV19	TGTGCCAGTAGTCCCGGGACTAGCGGGAGGTTTGCTGAGCAGTTCTTC	CASSPGTSGRFAEQFF
NA	TRBJ2-7	once	13	TRBV10-3	TGTGCCATCTCCGCGGGACAGACCTACGAGCAGTACTTC	CAISAGQTYEQYF
NA	TRBJ2-1	NA	13	TRBV15	TGTGCCACCAGCACCGGGGGCTACAATGAGCAGTTCTTC	CATSTGGYNEQFF
NA	TRBJ2-7	few	10	TRBV20-1	TGCAGTGCTAGATCATACGAGCAGTACTTC	CSARSYEQYF
NA	TRBJ2-1	NA	12	TRBV15	TGTGCCACCAGCAGAGCCCTAAGCCGGCAGTTCTTC	CATSRALSRQFF
NA	TRBJ1-1	NA	14	TRBV27	TGTGCCAGCAGTTTTCGGGGGGGTATCACTGAAGCTTTCTTT	CASSFRGGITEAFF
NA	TRBJ2-2	NA	14	TRBV19	TGTGCCAGTAGTATGGAACAGGGCCCCGGGGAGCTGTTTTTT	CASSMEQGPGELFF
TRBD1	TRBJ2-5	few	15	TRBV18	TGTGCCAGCTCACCCGGGACAGGGGGCCAAGAGACCCAGTACTTC	CASSPGTGGQETQYF